Below, 16 T cell receptor beta chains from the same sample are listed, as sequenced in a study of early T cells in non-severe SARS-CoV-2 infection. TCRdb re-analysed the 5' RACE reads in MiXCR, keeping a single row per CDR3 protein. The sample contains about 55,000 distinct CDR3 sequences, about 6.1% of which appear only once. Sequenced material: whole blood, taken at baseline. These receptors were taken from an adult who was a healthcare worker with PCR-confirmed SARS-CoV-2 infection or an uninfected control (not recorded which).

The rearrangement uses TRBV30 and TRBJ2-2; 8 bases match TRBD1. Germline CDR1 is GTSNPN and CDR2 is SVGIG (reference sequence). The CDR3 runs 14 residues. With V trimmed by 2 bases and J by 6 bases, 5 bases remained unmatched. The DNA of the CDR3 is TGTGCCTGGAGTATTACGACAGGGGCCGGGGAGCTGTTTTTT. Translated: CAWSITTGAGELFF.

This clonotype was seen many times. This rearrangement joins TRBV12-3 or TRBV12-4 to TRBJ2-5; D might be TRBD2 (6 bases). This CDR3 has 16 amino acids. The germline V and J ends were trimmed by 3 bases and 5 bases, with 19 bases remaining between them. CDR3 sequence reads: CASSLPGLFSGETQYF. The CDR3 DNA follows: TGTGCCAGCAGTTTGCCGGGACTCTTTTCAGGGGAGACCCAGTACTTC.

In this sample, this clonotype turned up a few times. V is TRBV7-2 and J is TRBJ1-4; 7 nucleotides agree with TRBD1. This CDR3 contains 15 residues. Germline CDR1 SGHTA, CDR2 FQGNSA. The V segment lost 2 bases and the J segment 5 bases; nucleotides outside the gene matches: 5. The CDR3 loop is CASSLWTGQNEKLFF. DNA of the CDR3: TGTGCCAGCAGCTTATGGACAGGACAGAATGAAAAACTGTTTTTT.

This clonotype was seen repeatedly, ten times or more. The genes are TRBV6-5 and TRBJ1-2; D uncertain. V was shortened by 3 bases and J by 2 bases, with 7 bases between the two germline ends. The length of the CDR3 is 13 residues. Germline values: CDR1 MNHEY, CDR2 SVGAGI. CDR3 sequence: CASSYSSNYGYTF. CDR3 nucleotides: TGTGCCAGCAGTTATAGTTCCAACTATGGCTACACCTTC.

This clonotype has a handful of counts. V usage is TRBV7-9 and J usage is TRBJ1-2; 7 positions agree with TRBD1. This CDR3 is 13 amino acids long. CDR1 SEHNR and CDR2 FQNEAQ come from the germline V gene (reference sequence). V was clipped by 6 bases and J by 4 bases; unmatched bases: 5. Here the CDR3 DNA reads TGTGCCAGCAGTTCCTGGGACAGCTATGGCTACACCTTC. Its translation is CASSSWDSYGYTF.

The table lists this clonotype with many counts. This sequence joins TRBV11-2 and TRBJ2-2; D unresolved. Germline CDR1 and CDR2: SGHAT and FQNNGV. Trimming pared 0 bases from V and 6 bases from J, leaving 5 bases between. The CDR3 runs 13 residues. The CDR3 DNA reads TGTGCCAGCAGCTTAGATCGCGCCGGGGAGCTGTTTTTT. Its protein is CASSLDRAGELFF.

At least ten counts were recorded for this clonotype. The chain recombines TRBV7-6 with TRBJ2-7, with a tentative D call TRBD1 (6 bases). In germline, CDR1 is SGHVS, CDR2 FNYEAQ. CDR3 length: 14 residues. Trimming left V 4 bases short and J 1 base short, with 11 bases between. The CDR3 region is CASSSGQKSYEQYF. For the CDR3, the DNA is TGTGCCAGCAGCTCAGGACAGAAATCCTACGAGCAGTACTTC. Full variable domain (remainder filled in from reference TRBV7-6 and TRBJ2-7): GAGVSQSPRYKVTKRGQDVALRCDPISGHVSLYWYRQALGQGPEFLTYFNYEAQQDKSGLPNDRFSAERPEGSISTLTIQRTEQRDSAMYRCASSSGQKSYEQYFGPGTRLTVT.

In this sample, this clonotype turned up many times. Germline is not matched at one junction end, which may reflect a read error. The rearrangement uses TRBV10-3 and TRBJ1-3; D remains unclear. This CDR3 contains 12 residues. CDR1 and CDR2 (germline): ENHRY, SYGVKD. The CDR3 DNA reads TGTGCCTTCAGAGATTCTGGAAACACCATATATTTT. This translates into CAFRDSGNTIYF.

This clonotype occurred many times. The rearrangement uses TRBV24-1 and TRBJ2-1; 8 nucleotides match TRBD2. Germline V gene data show CDR1 as KGHDR and CDR2 as SFDVKD. The CDR3 is 13 amino acids. The J segment lost 9 bases and the V segment lost 1 base, leaving 1 base of the junction unmatched. CDR3 DNA: TGTGCCACCAGTGATTTCGGGGGGGTTGAGCAGTTCTTC. This gives the protein CATSDFGGVEQFF.

This clonotype is classed as medium-sized (0.01 to 0.1%). The genes are TRBV20-1 and TRBJ2-7; 8 bases map to TRBD1. Germline CDR1 is DFQATT and CDR2 is SNEGSKA (reference sequence). With V trimmed by 1 base and J by 0 bases, 11 bases remained unmatched. This CDR3 comprises 17 residues. The CDR3 reads CSARGGDRLFFSYEQYF. The DNA of the CDR3 is TGCAGTGCTAGAGGAGGGGACAGGCTCTTTTTCTCCTACGAGCAGTACTTC.

The chain uses TRBV6-6 and TRBJ2-5, with a tentative D call TRBD2 (5 bases). V shed 2 bases and J shed 4 bases, with 17 bases lying between them. Germline-derived CDR1 and CDR2 are MNHNY and SVGAGI (reference sequence). The CDR3 covers 16 residues. For the CDR3, the DNA is TGTGCCAGCAGTTACGTAGGGAGCGCAATGGGAGAGACCCAGTACTTC. Its translation is CASSYVGSAMGETQYF.

This clonotype has a count of ten or more. The J gene is TRBJ1-5, the V gene TRBV29-1; tentatively, D is TRBD1 (6 bases). Germline V gives CDR1 SQVTM, CDR2 ANQGSEA. With 5 bases removed from V and 5 bases from J, the gap between germline ends came to 16 bases. The CDR3 loop spans 14 amino acids. The CDR3 protein is CSVKGGLIDQPQHF. In DNA, the CDR3 is TGCAGCGTTAAGGGGGGCCTCATTGATCAGCCCCAGCATTTT. The full variable domain, rest sourced from reference TRBV29-1 and TRBJ1-5, is SAVISQKPSRDICQRGTSLTIQCQVDSQVTMMFWYRQQPGQSLTLIATANQGSEATYESGFVIDKFPISRPNLTFSTLTVSNMSPEDSSIYLCSVKGGLIDQPQHFGDGTRLSIL.

This clonotype was observed a few times. This chain links TRBV10-3 with TRBJ2-3; 8 positions agree with TRBD1. V lost 10 bases and J lost 2; bases outside the gene matches: 8. In germline, CDR1 is ENHRY, CDR2 SYGVKD. This CDR3 has 14 residues. CDR3: CATRGQGNTDTQYF. CDR3 nucleotide sequence: TGTGCCACCCGAGGACAGGGAAACACAGATACGCAGTATTTT.

This clonotype appeared many times. The V call is TRBV2, the J call TRBJ1-4; 9 positions match TRBD1. The germline CDR1 and CDR2 sequences are SNHLY and FYNNEI. The trim removed 6 bases at V and 7 bases at J, leaving 6 bases unmatched. This CDR3 spans 14 amino acids. CDR3 loop: CASRVQGASEKLFF. DNA for the CDR3: TGTGCCAGCAGGGTACAGGGGGCAAGTGAAAAACTGTTTTTT.

This clonotype has at least ten counts. V usage is TRBV15 and J usage is TRBJ2-7; D is ambiguous. The V end lost 5 bases, the J end lost 2 bases, and 7 bases lay between the germline ends. There are 12 residues in the CDR3. Germline loops: CDR1 LNHNV, CDR2 YYDKDF (reference sequence). CDR3 region: CATSPGTYEQYF. The CDR3 coding sequence is TGTGCCACCAGCCCGGGTACCTACGAGCAGTACTTC.

This clonotype occurred a few times. The chain uses TRBV18 and TRBJ1-2; D may be TRBD1 (5 bases). Germline CDR1 and CDR2: KGHSH and LQKENI. Deletions cut 3 bases from V and 4 bases from J, with 21 bases between. CDR3 size: 17 residues. CDR3 region: CASSPGASQITSYGYTF. The CDR3 nucleotides are TGTGCCAGCTCACCCGGGGCTTCACAGATAACAAGCTATGGCTACACCTTC.